This T cell receptor (beta chain) was retrieved from a study of T-cell reconstitution after alpha-beta-depleted transplantation in children. Findings of the study overall: Roughly two months post-transplant, alpha-beta T cells reportedly originated from several hundred graft clones that had expanded.

Researchers prepared the TCRbeta library using unique molecular identifiers, the study reports. MiXCR, applied by TCRdb to the PCR reads, yields one record per CDR3 protein. The sample contains about 31,000 distinct CDR3 sequences, around 6% of which appear only once. As to this clonotype: Its antigen remains unknown.

The germline gives CDR1 MNHEY, CDR2 SMNVEV (reference sequence). V was clipped by 2 bases and J by 6 bases, with 11 bases between them. The CDR3 extends over 14 amino acids. The receptor comes from a child in the first two years of life who had a stem cell transplant for acute myeloid leukemia, so the T cells may come from the graft donor. The chain carries TRBV27 and TRBJ2-1; D is possibly TRBD1 or TRBD2 (5 bases each). The sequences come from peripheral blood, collected 60 days after TCRalphabeta/CD19-depleted stem cell transplant. The CDR3 DNA reads TGTGCCAGCAGTTTAGCGGGTGGGGCCAATGAGCAGTTCTTC. It translates to CASSLAGGANEQFF.